Given below is one TCR beta chain in context. Its specificity is unknown. The sample originates from a study of CD4 T cells in relation to SARS-CoV-2 and coronaviruses. Background on the study: Crossreactive spike epitopes shared across donors were mapped to their HLA restriction.

Uncultured naive and memory CD4+ T cells supplied DNA for deep TCR-beta sequencing. Profiled with immunoSEQ multiplex PCR; TCRdb holds only in-frame clones, not every one. The sample records 60,000 or so clones, approximately 94% being singletons. Unexposed donor CD4+ T cells date from about 2011-2018, before the COVID-19 pandemic. Study results and caveats: This crossreactivity analysis covered spike protein alone, no other viral proteins. No donor gave both pre-pandemic and post-infection samples.

The CDR3 has 16 residues. The germline V gene has CDR1 SGHVS and CDR2 FNYEAQ. Trimming pared 1 base from V and 1 base from J, leaving 10 bases between. This clonotype originated in a human donor in good health. This rearrangement joins TRBV7-6 to TRBJ2-2; D uncertain. Source material: naive CD4+ T cells from PBMCs. Subset reported: naive CD4+ T cells isolated by negative enrichment. CDR3 nucleotides: TGTGCCAGCAGCTTAGAGGGCGGACGGAACACCGGGGAGCTGTTTTTT. Translation: CASSLEGGRNTGELFF.